Presented here are 14 T cell receptor beta chains from one specimen sequenced in a study of cytomegalovirus exposure and HLA in healthy donors. The primer mix had 60 Vbeta and 13 Jbeta primers. This table comes from immunoSEQ multiplex PCR, and its TCRdb copy is limited to in-frame clones, with some not included. The repertoire holds 250,000 or so clones, with more than 75% as singletons. The specimen was PBMCs. All receptors come from a human donor in good health.

The V and J genes are TRBV29-1 and TRBJ2-3, with a possible D match to TRBD1 (7 bases). This CDR3 comprises 13 residues. V was cut by 4 bases and J by 8 bases, with 16 bases left in between. Germline-derived CDR1 and CDR2 are SQVTM and ANQGSEA. The CDR3 coding sequence is TGCAGCGTTGGGACAGGCTGGGGGGTTACGCAGTATTTT. Amino acid sequence: CSVGTGWGVTQYF.

This chain uses TRBV7-9 with TRBJ2-4; perhaps TRBD2 as D (6 bases). Germline V gives CDR1 SEHNR, CDR2 FQNEAQ (reference sequence). This CDR3 contains 10 residues. The V gene lost 11 bases and the J gene lost 5 bases, with 7 bases spanning the gap. This CDR3 reads CAPGENIQYF. The CDR3 DNA sequence: TGTGCCCCGGGGGAAAACATTCAGTACTTC.

CDR3 in amino acids: CASSLYESSYEQYF. In DNA form, the CDR3 reads TGTGCCAGCAGTTTGTATGAGTCCTCCTACGAGCAGTACTTC. V and J are TRBV28 and TRBJ2-7, with no clear D. This CDR3 spans 14 amino acids. Germline CDR1 is MDHEN and CDR2 is SYDVKM. Trimming took off 3 bases at V and 0 bases at J, with 9 bases between the two ends. The full variable domain, rest sourced from reference TRBV28 and TRBJ2-7, is DVKVTQSSRYLVKRTGEKVFLECVQDMDHENMFWYRQDPGLGLRLIYFSYDVKMKEKGDIPEGYSVSREKKERFSLILESASTNQTSMYLCASSLYESSYEQYFGPGTRLTVT.

The gene calls are TRBV5-6 and TRBJ1-3, with a weak D call TRBD1 (5 bases). Trimming removed 1 base at V and 6 bases at J, with 11 bases between. Germline CDR1 reads SGHDT; CDR2 reads YYEEEE. The CDR3 has 14 amino acids. The CDR3 nucleotides read TGTGCCAGCAGCTTGTTGACAGCGTTAAACACCATATATTTT. Encoded protein: CASSLLTALNTIYF.

This chain uses TRBV5-4 with TRBJ2-3; 8 nucleotides agree with TRBD2. Germline V gene sequence: CDR1 SGHNT, CDR2 YYREEE (reference sequence). V lost 6 bases to trimming and J lost 2 bases; unmatched junction nucleotides: 5. There are 14 residues in the CDR3. CDR3: CASTGLAVTDTQYF. The CDR3 DNA reads as TGTGCCAGCACCGGACTAGCAGTCACAGATACGCAGTATTTT. Based on the CDR3 plus reference TRBV5-4 and TRBJ2-3, the full variable domain is ETGVTQSPTHLIKTRGQQVTLRCSSQSGHNTVSWYQQALGQGPQFIFQYYREEENGRGNFPPRFSGLQFPNYSSELNVNALELDDSALYLCASTGLAVTDTQYFGPGTRLTVL.

V gene TRBV30 combines with J gene TRBJ2-5; D gene ambiguous. The DNA end favors TRBJ2-7, so the J call may be wrong. CDR1 and CDR2 (germline): GTSNPN, SVGIG (reference sequence). This CDR3 contains 11 residues. The CDR3: CAWSGRTEQYF. CDR3 bases: TGTGCCTGGAGTGGAAGAACCGAGCAGTACTTC.

The genes are TRBV27 and TRBJ2-7, with a tentative D call TRBD2 (7 bases). The V gene lost 6 bases and the J gene lost 9 bases, with 21 bases spanning the gap. CDR1 and CDR2 (germline): MNHEY, SMNVEV (reference sequence). The CDR3 runs to 14 residues. CDR3 in DNA: TGTGCCAGCAGCCGGGGGGCGGGAGCCCTGGGGCAGTACTTC. It yields the protein CASSRGAGALGQYF.

The rearrangement joins TRBV5-1 to TRBJ2-5, with a weak D call TRBD2 (5 bases). The V gene lost 2 bases and the J gene lost 5 bases, with 25 bases spanning the gap. Germline V gives CDR1 SGHRS, CDR2 YFSETQ. The CDR3 has 18 amino acids. The CDR3, as DNA: TGCGCCAGCAGCTTCGTAATAGACTACTCCCGTGGGCGCGAGACCCAGTACTTC. This codes for CASSFVIDYSRGRETQYF.

V and J are TRBV6-5 and TRBJ1-1, with unresolved D. V was trimmed by 0 bases and J by 1 base, leaving 9 bases between them. The CDR3 consists of 15 residues. The germline gives CDR1 MNHEY, CDR2 SVGAGI. This CDR3 reads CASSYSRPQNTEAFF. For the CDR3, the DNA is TGTGCCAGCAGTTACTCGCGTCCGCAGAACACTGAAGCTTTCTTT.

This chain joins TRBV27 and TRBJ2-7, with no clear D. Germline V lookup: CDR1 MNHEY, CDR2 SMNVEV (reference sequence). V was pared by 6 bases and J by 2 bases, with 8 bases between. The CDR3 is 12 amino acids. The CDR3 reads CASRESPYEQYF. The CDR3 nucleotides read TGTGCCAGCAGGGAGTCCCCCTACGAGCAGTACTTC.

V and J are TRBV4-3 and TRBJ2-1; 11 nucleotides match TRBD2. Germline V gives CDR1 LGHNA, CDR2 YSLEER. CDR3 length: 16 residues. J was trimmed by 9 bases and V by 0 bases; bases with no gene match: 7. CDR3 loop: CASSQDLVAGGGEQFF. CDR3 DNA: TGCGCCAGCAGCCAAGATTTAGTAGCGGGAGGGGGTGAGCAGTTCTTC.

J is TRBJ2-7 and V is TRBV10-2; unclear D gene. V lost 4 bases, J lost 2 bases, and 6 bases lay in between. Germline V lookup: CDR1 WSHSY, CDR2 SAAADI. The CDR3 sequence is 12 residues long. The CDR3 nucleotides read TGCGCCAGCAGTGGGCCCCCCTACGAGCAGTACTTC. This translates into CASSGPPYEQYF.

This chain uses TRBV6-6 with TRBJ2-5; possibly TRBD1 for D (5 bases). The V end lost 5 bases, the J end lost 2 bases, and 9 bases lay between the germline ends. The CDR3 is made up of 13 amino acids. In germline, CDR1 is MNHNY, CDR2 SVGAGI (reference sequence). CDR3 protein: CASSRQNQETQYF. CDR3 sequence (DNA): TGTGCCAGCAGTCGACAGAATCAAGAGACCCAGTACTTC.

CDR3 bases: TGCGCCTCCTCCCGGGACAGGGGCCCTGTCTCCGAGCAGTACTTC. Its protein is CASSRDRGPVSEQYF. This sequence joins TRBV5-1 and TRBJ2-5, with 10 bases aligning to TRBD1. The DNA matches TRBJ2-7 better at its end, which makes the J call doubtful. CDR3 length: 15 amino acids. CDR1 and CDR2 (germline): SGHRS, YFSETQ.